This section outlines one TCR beta chain sequence together with its context. The source of the sample is a study of blood T cell repertoires in COVID-19. Libraries were prepared by immunoSEQ multiplex PCR; TCRdb keeps only in-frame clonotypes and omits some of them. The sample lists under 450,000 clones, approximately 93% occurring once. The specimen sequenced was PBMCs or T cells enriched from blood (not recorded which). This receptor was identified in a woman between 40 and 50 years old who had been exposed to COVID-19.

The DNA of the CDR3 is TGTGCCAGCAGCGCCCGACAGGGACCCGGGGAGCTGTTTTTT. Its protein product is CASSARQGPGELFF. This chain joins TRBV21-1 and TRBJ2-2; whether TRBD1, the table's D call, matches the DNA was not checked. TRBV21-1 is marked as a pseudogene. This CDR3 is built from 14 residues.